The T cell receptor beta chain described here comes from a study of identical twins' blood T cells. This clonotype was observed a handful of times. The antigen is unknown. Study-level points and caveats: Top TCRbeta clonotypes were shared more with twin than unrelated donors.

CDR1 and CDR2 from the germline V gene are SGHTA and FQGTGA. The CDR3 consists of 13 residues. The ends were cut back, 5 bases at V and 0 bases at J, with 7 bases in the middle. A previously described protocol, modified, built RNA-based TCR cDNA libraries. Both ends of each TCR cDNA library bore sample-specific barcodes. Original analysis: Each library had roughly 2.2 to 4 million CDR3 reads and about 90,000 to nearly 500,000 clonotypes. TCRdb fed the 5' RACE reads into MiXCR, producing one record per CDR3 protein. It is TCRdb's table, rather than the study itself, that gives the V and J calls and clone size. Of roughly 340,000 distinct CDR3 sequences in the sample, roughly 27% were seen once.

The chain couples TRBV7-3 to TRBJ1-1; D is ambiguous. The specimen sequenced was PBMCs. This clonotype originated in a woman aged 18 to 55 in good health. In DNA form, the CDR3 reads TGTGCCAGCAGCGGGATGGTGAACACTGAAGCTTTCTTT. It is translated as CASSGMVNTEAFF.